Each of the 2 T cell receptor beta chains below was sequenced from the same sample in a study of cytomegalovirus exposure and HLA in healthy donors. PCR involved 60 Vbeta and 13 Jbeta primers. Clones were read by immunoSEQ multiplex PCR, and TCRdb kept only the in-frame ones, dropping some. Here the sample spans about 110,000 clones, more than 60% being singletons. Sequenced material: PBMCs. These receptors all stem from a man younger than 40 in good health and CMV-seropositive.

The chain recombines TRBV7-2 with TRBJ2-3; D may be TRBD2 (6 bases). V dropped 5 bases and J dropped 6 bases, with 24 bases sitting between them. The length of the CDR3 is 17 residues. The germline gives CDR1 SGHTA, CDR2 FQGNSA. The CDR3 loop is CASSHQDYGTGYDTQYF. The CDR3 nucleotides read TGTGCCAGCAGCCACCAGGACTACGGAACGGGGTACGATACGCAGTATTTT.

The chain combines TRBV7-9 with TRBJ2-5, with 10 positions matching TRBD1. The J call may be wrong; the DNA end is better matched by TRBJ2-7. The CDR3 loop spans 15 amino acids. Germline values: CDR1 SEHNR, CDR2 FQNEAQ (reference sequence). The CDR3 DNA reads TGTGCCAGCAGCTTAGCGACAGGGGGCGGCTACGAGCAGTACTTC. Its translation: CASSLATGGGYEQYF.